This T cell receptor beta chain appears in the sequencing data of a study of cytomegalovirus exposure and HLA in healthy donors. 13 Jbeta primers and 60 Vbeta primers were used for the PCR. TCRdb keeps only in-frame clones here, not all; method: immunoSEQ multiplex PCR. The sample records under 200,000 clones, approximately 70% being singletons. General study results and limits: Presence/absence analyses took donor sequencing depth as roughly uniform. When a later analysis was performed, an Asian-associated ancestry cluster reportedly had fewer N-insertions than the roughly 700-donor mean. A later analysis revealed that TCR association rates differed between HLA loci, peaking at DRB1 and bottoming out at HLA-C.

Germline V gene lookup returns CDR1 SGHRS and CDR2 YFSETQ. The CDR3 has 15 residues. Germline trimming cut 5 bases from V and 3 bases from J; bases unmatched to any gene: 7. As to this clone: Its antigen is unidentified.

The clonotype originates from a woman aged 40 to 55 in good health and CMV-seropositive. The chain is built from TRBV5-1 and TRBJ1-5, with 8 positions matching TRBD1. The specimen was PBMCs. CDR3 in amino acids: CASRPTGDNNQPQHF. CDR3 DNA: TGCGCCAGCAGACCGACAGGGGACAACAATCAGCCCCAGCATTTT.